The sequence of this TCR beta chain was determined in a study of tumor and adjacent non-tumor tissue in lung cancer. Study findings and constraints: Compared with tumor, normal lung showed significantly lower TCR diversity. Tumor repertoires had a smaller top 100 clone share than normal lung.

TCRbeta libraries were built with three rounds of nested PCR, modified from ARM-PCR. TCRdb used MiXCR to reprocess the multiplex PCR reads, holding one entry per CDR3 protein. The sample lists over 85,000 distinct CDR3 sequences; around 82% were seen once. RNA was extracted from bulk tissue without any cell sorting. Donors were chemotherapy-naive, newly diagnosed lung cancer surgical patients in China, August–November 2014. Details on this clonotype: The antigen remains unidentified. The junction does not match germline at one end; this may be a read error.

What was sequenced was lung tumor tissue. The source is a man between 70 and 80 years old with non-small cell lung cancer.

CDR3 region: CVSSPLLGYEQYF. CDR3 DNA sequence: TGTGTCAGCAGCCCCTTGTTGGGCTACGAGCAGTACTTC. The chain links TRBV6-5 to TRBJ2-7; D ambiguous. CDR3 length: 13 residues. Germline V gene sequence: CDR1 MNHEY, CDR2 SVGAGI.